These T cell receptor beta chains were read from a single sample in a study of early T cells in non-severe SARS-CoV-2 infection. TCRdb called the 5' RACE reads again in MiXCR, with one record for every CDR3 protein. This sample yields about 80,000 distinct CDR3 sequences, of which approximately 5% are seen a single time; around 7.8% belongs to the top ten. Sequences were derived from whole blood, sampled at baseline. Source of these receptors: an adult who was a healthcare worker with PCR-confirmed SARS-CoV-2 infection or an uninfected control (not recorded which). Both conserved end residues are part of each CDR3. Fields, in order: clone size, J gene, CDR3 length, D gene, V gene, CDR3 protein, CDR3 DNA. D genes are given only for firm matches. Size is stated for part of the rows, as once, few or many counts, or as a class when the clone is expanded.

many | TRBJ2-1 | 15 | TRBD2 | TRBV10-3 | CAISALAGTYNEQFF | TGTGCCATCTCTGCCCTAGCGGGTACCTACAATGAGCAGTTCTTC
few | TRBJ1-5 | 15 | TRBD1 | TRBV5-1 | CASSLAGGVNQPQHF | TGCGCCAGCAGCTTGGCAGGGGGCGTGAATCAGCCCCAGCATTTT
- | TRBJ1-4 | 16 | - | TRBV2 | CASSEARRQAAEKLFF | TGTGCCAGCAGTGAAGCGCGGAGACAGGCAGCTGAAAAACTGTTTTTT
- | TRBJ2-2 | 17 | TRBD1 | TRBV6-1 | CASRTQDRVFGTGELFF | TGTGCCAGCAGGACCCAGGACAGGGTGTTTGGCACCGGGGAGCTGTTTTTT
many | TRBJ2-7 | 14 | - | TRBV3-1 | CASGPVGIPIEQYF | TGTGCCAGCGGACCGGTAGGGATCCCAATCGAGCAGTACTTC
- | TRBJ1-1 | 13 | - | TRBV29-1 | CSVEKGPNTEAFF | TGCAGCGTTGAAAAGGGGCCGAACACTGAAGCTTTCTTT
many | TRBJ2-6 | 15 | - | TRBV12-3/TRBV12-4 | CASSFLGSGANVLTF | TGTGCCAGCAGTTTTTTGGGCTCTGGGGCCAACGTCCTGACTTTC
- | TRBJ2-3 | 14 | - | TRBV28 | CASSPRLIPDTQYF | TGTGCCAGCAGTCCCCGACTCATCCCAGATACGCAGTATTTT
- | TRBJ1-1 | 14 | - | TRBV27 | CASSLVGADTEAFF | TGTGCCAGCAGTTTAGTTGGCGCGGACACTGAAGCTTTCTTT
many | TRBJ2-7 | 15 | TRBD2 | TRBV28 | CASSLFLAGGYEQYF | TGTGCCAGCAGTTTGTTCTTAGCGGGAGGTTACGAGCAGTACTTC
many | TRBJ2-1 | 15 | - | TRBV2 | CASTFDRRSYNEQFF | TGTGCCAGCACCTTTGACAGGCGCTCCTACAATGAGCAGTTCTTC
- | TRBJ2-3 | 16 | - | TRBV3-1 | CASSQGGRATDLFQYF | TGTGCCAGCAGCCAAGGAGGGCGGGCTACCGACTTATTTCAGTATTTT
few | TRBJ2-1 | 13 | TRBD1 | TRBV7-2 | CASSRDRHNEQFF | TGTGCCAGCAGCCGGGACAGGCACAATGAGCAGTTCTTC
many | TRBJ1-2 | 16 | - | TRBV18 | CASSPAGMGLGYGYTF | TGTGCCAGCTCACCGGCAGGGATGGGTCTCGGCTATGGCTACACCTTC
few | TRBJ1-3 | 14 | TRBD1 | TRBV9 | CASSNYRGGNTIYF | TGTGCCAGCAGCAACTACAGGGGTGGAAACACCATATATTTT
many | TRBJ1-2 | 14 | TRBD1 | TRBV5-4 | CASSSPGQYYGYTF | TGTGCCAGCAGCTCGCCGGGACAGTACTATGGCTACACCTTC
few | TRBJ1-1 | 15 | TRBD1 | TRBV12-3/TRBV12-4 | CASSWTQGARTEAFF | TGTGCCAGCAGCTGGACTCAGGGGGCACGAACTGAAGCTTTCTTT
- | TRBJ2-3 | 16 | - | TRBV5-1 | CASSRTRRGDTDTQYF | TGCGCCAGCAGCCGGACTAGAAGGGGGGACACAGATACGCAGTATTTT
few | TRBJ2-1 | 15 | - | TRBV4-1 | CASSQAAGTTNEQFF | TGCGCCAGCAGCCAAGCCGCCGGGACAACAAATGAGCAGTTCTTC
many | TRBJ1-1 | 15 | - | TRBV7-9 | CASSFDIGPGPEAFF | TGTGCCAGCAGCTTTGACATAGGCCCAGGCCCTGAAGCTTTCTTT
many | TRBJ2-2 | 13 | - | TRBV12-3/TRBV12-4 | CASSLNAYGELFF | TGTGCCAGCAGTTTAAATGCTTACGGGGAGCTGTTTTTT
few | TRBJ2-7 | 15 | TRBD1 | TRBV6-5 | CASSYLWGQGDEQYF | TGTGCCAGCAGTTATCTCTGGGGACAGGGCGACGAGCAGTACTTC
many | TRBJ2-7 | 14 | TRBD1 | TRBV7-9 | CASSSGDRGYEQYF | TGTGCCAGCAGCTCTGGGGACAGGGGCTACGAGCAGTACTTC
many | TRBJ1-1 | 12 | - | TRBV12-3/TRBV12-4 | CASSPDRNQAFF | TGTGCCAGCAGTCCCGACAGGAACCAAGCTTTCTTT
- | TRBJ2-7 | 16 | - | TRBV5-1 | CASSLATGRNYYEQYF | TGCGCCAGCAGCTTGGCGACAGGTAGAAACTACTACGAGCAGTACTTC
- | TRBJ2-3 | 15 | - | TRBV30 | CAWSVTGGRTDTQYF | TGTGCCTGGAGTGTGACTGGGGGACGCACAGATACGCAGTATTTT
few | TRBJ1-5 | 15 | TRBD1 | TRBV4-1 | CASSYGQGDNQPQHF | TGCGCCAGCAGCTATGGACAGGGGGACAATCAGCCCCAGCATTTT
many | TRBJ2-1 | 15 | TRBD1 | TRBV5-6 | CASSSGQGSYNEQFF | TGTGCCAGCAGTTCCGGACAGGGTTCCTACAATGAGCAGTTCTTC
few | TRBJ2-5 | 17 | TRBD2 | TRBV4-2 | CASSQDPSGAVVETQYF | TGTGCCAGCAGCCAAGACCCCAGCGGGGCGGTGGTTGAGACCCAGTACTTC
many | TRBJ2-7 | 17 | TRBD1 | TRBV14 | CASSQRAKRTGRHEQYF | TGTGCCAGCAGCCAACGCGCAAAGAGGACAGGGCGCCACGAGCAGTACTTC
many | TRBJ2-1 | 16 | - | TRBV28 | CASSRPSGFSYNEQFF | TGTGCCAGCAGCCGCCCCAGCGGGTTCTCCTACAATGAGCAGTTCTTC
many | TRBJ1-5 | 15 | - | TRBV6-1 | CASSEWRYRDQPQHF | TGTGCCAGCAGTGAATGGCGCTACAGGGACCAGCCCCAGCATTTT
few | TRBJ2-1 | 9 | - | TRBV7-9 | CAGDNEQFF | TGTGCCGGGGACAACGAGCAGTTCTTC
many | TRBJ1-1 | 11 | - | TRBV7-9 | CASGVNTEAFF | TGTGCCAGCGGCGTGAACACTGAAGCTTTCTTT
few | TRBJ1-3 | 12 | - | TRBV29-1 | CSVEGWGNTIYF | TGCAGCGTTGAAGGATGGGGAAACACCATATATTTT
many | TRBJ1-2 | 14 | - | TRBV20-1 | CSARDARRGDGYTF | TGCAGTGCTAGAGATGCCCGCAGGGGCGATGGCTACACCTTC
many | TRBJ2-3 | 14 | TRBD2 | TRBV20-1 | CSARLAGATDTQYF | TGCAGTGCTAGACTAGCGGGAGCCACAGATACGCAGTATTTT
- | TRBJ2-3 | 16 | TRBD1 | TRBV14 | CASSKGGTGRTDTQYF | TGTGCCAGCAGCAAAGGCGGGACAGGGAGGACAGATACGCAGTATTTT
few | TRBJ2-7 | 13 | TRBD2 | TRBV7-9 | CASTGGAPYEQYF | TGTGCCTCCACCGGGGGGGCGCCGTACGAGCAGTACTTC
many | TRBJ2-4 | 16 | - | TRBV9 | CASRPALEDGENIQYF | TGTGCCAGCCGACCCGCCCTAGAGGATGGAGAAAACATTCAGTACTTC
- | TRBJ2-1 | 15 | TRBD2 | TRBV12-3/TRBV12-4 | CASSLKTSGRGEQFF | TGTGCCAGCAGTTTAAAAACTAGCGGGAGGGGTGAGCAGTTCTTC
many | TRBJ2-7 | 15 | - | TRBV6-5 | CASSYLWPGSYEQYF | TGTGCCAGCAGTTACCTCTGGCCCGGCTCCTACGAGCAGTACTTC
many | TRBJ2-7 | 18 | TRBD2 | TRBV5-1 | CASSLARASGRVSYEQYF | TGCGCCAGCAGCTTGGCCCGGGCTAGCGGGAGGGTCTCCTACGAGCAGTACTTC
many | TRBJ1-5 | 14 | - | TRBV6-1 | CASILGPFNQPQHF | TGTGCCAGCATACTCGGGCCGTTTAATCAGCCCCAGCATTTT
many | TRBJ2-1 | 12 | - | TRBV28 | CASGLEGDEQFF | TGTGCCAGCGGGCTCGAGGGAGATGAGCAGTTCTTC
few | TRBJ2-3 | 15 | - | TRBV6-1 | CASSFTGSSTDTQYF | TGTGCCAGCAGTTTTACAGGGTCTAGCACAGATACGCAGTATTTT
few | TRBJ2-7 | 11 | - | TRBV29-1 | CSVETMGEQYF | TGCAGCGTTGAAACGATGGGAGAGCAGTACTTC